This entry features one T cell receptor (beta chain) sequence. The CDR3 length is 13 residues. Germline-derived CDR1 and CDR2 are GTSNPN and SVGIG (reference sequence). The V and J ends lost 0 bases and 4 bases respectively, with 7 bases between them. This specimen belongs to a study of blood T cell repertoires in COVID-19. Whole-study context: The cDNA or gDNA used as material had been derived from T cells, B-cell-depleted T cells, or PBMCs.

Repertoires were generated with immunoSEQ multiplex PCR, while TCRdb's copy carries only in-frame clones and drops some. Of 25,000 to 30,000 clones in the sample, approximately 92% were seen once. This clonotype was sampled from a human donor with acute or convalescent COVID-19. The donor label of this sample is uncertain. Sequencing was done on a sample of peripheral blood. The genes are TRBV30 and TRBJ1-5; no reliable D call. CDR3: CAWSVRWNQPQHF. CDR3 nucleotide sequence: TGTGCCTGGAGTGTACGGTGGAATCAGCCCCAGCATTTT.